Shown below are 18 T cell receptor beta chains from a single sample sequenced in a study of T-cell memory formation after mild COVID-19. TCRdb independently ran MiXCR on the 5' RACE reads; one entry per CDR3 protein. This table has around 300,000 distinct CDR3 sequences, roughly an eighth appearing once. Specimen: PBMCs or a T cell subset sorted from them (not recorded which). The source of these receptors is a young man who had mild COVID-19 (a few samples of this study predate the infection). Cell type and time point are not known.

The chain couples TRBV11-2 to TRBJ1-4; D unclear. Germline V gene sequence: CDR1 SGHAT, CDR2 FQNNGV. Trimming removed 4 bases at V and 5 bases at J, with 11 bases between. The CDR3 is made up of 14 amino acids. The CDR3: CASSSPSRNEKLFF. The DNA of the CDR3 is TGTGCCAGCAGCTCCCCGTCTAGAAATGAAAAACTGTTTTTT.

The V call is TRBV19, the J call TRBJ1-1; unclear D gene. The germline V and J ends were trimmed by 7 bases and 0 bases, with 9 bases remaining between them. The CDR3 is 13 amino acids. Germline V gene lookup returns CDR1 LNHDA and CDR2 SQIVND (reference sequence). In nucleotides, the CDR3 is TGTGCCAGTACCAAAAGGGTGAACACTGAAGCTTTCTTT. This translates into CASTKRVNTEAFF.

This clonotype has a handful of counts. This chain joins TRBV4-1 and TRBJ2-1; possibly TRBD2 for D (5 bases). CDR1 is MGHRA, CDR2 YSYEKL, per germline. Trimming removed 0 bases at V and 0 bases at J, with 12 bases between. The CDR3 loop spans 17 amino acids. The CDR3 is CASSQDPRDYSYNEQFF. Here the CDR3 DNA reads TGCGCCAGCAGCCAAGATCCTCGGGATTACTCCTACAATGAGCAGTTCTTC.

A few counts support this clonotype. CDR3 loop: CASSVGSAAGTQYF. CDR3 coding DNA: TGTGCCAGCAGCGTAGGTTCCGCGGCGGGGACCCAGTACTTC. This chain uses TRBV9 with TRBJ2-5; weak D call: TRBD2 (5 bases). V gave up 0 bases and J gave up 7 bases, with 13 bases separating them. The CDR3 length is 14 residues. Germline CDR1 and CDR2: SGDLS and YYNGEE.

This clonotype was observed a few times. This chain uses TRBV27 with TRBJ2-3; D is perhaps TRBD2 (5 bases). Germline CDR1 and CDR2: MNHEY and SMNVEV (reference sequence). Between the trimmed V and J ends, which lost 5 bases and 0 bases, there was a span of 12 bases. CDR3 length: 15 residues. The CDR3 region is CASSALRTSTDTQYF. The CDR3 region has the DNA TGTGCCAGCAGTGCACTCCGGACTAGCACAGATACGCAGTATTTT.

This chain links TRBV7-9 with TRBJ2-3; D not certain. The V gene lost 1 base and the J gene lost 6 bases, with 11 bases spanning the gap. Germline CDR1 reads SEHNR; CDR2 reads FQNEAQ (reference sequence). This CDR3 is 14 amino acids long. The CDR3 DNA reads as TGTGCCAGCAGCTTAGGCCCCGGGCTGGATACGCAGTATTTT. Translation gives CASSLGPGLDTQYF.

In its sample, this clonotype was seen once. The V gene is TRBV5-4, the J gene TRBJ2-5, with 8 bases aligning to TRBD2. After removal of 3 bases from V and 5 bases from J, the junction contained 9 bases not matched to a gene. The germline V gene has CDR1 SGHNT and CDR2 YYREEE (reference sequence). There are 15 residues in the CDR3. The CDR3 loop reads CASSWSAGARETQYF. CDR3 DNA sequence: TGTGCCAGCAGCTGGTCAGCGGGGGCTAGGGAGACCCAGTACTTC.

There are many counts of this clonotype. This chain uses TRBV5-5 with TRBJ2-2; D remains ambiguous. The germline CDR1 and CDR2 sequences are SGHKS and YYEKEE (reference sequence). V lost 0 bases, J lost 4 bases, and 4 bases lay in between. This CDR3 region has 13 residues. CDR3 sequence (DNA): TGTGCCAGCAGCTTGGCAGGCACCGGGGAGCTGTTTTTT. Encoded protein: CASSLAGTGELFF.

CDR3 protein: CASSLKGYGTEAFF. In DNA form, the CDR3 reads TGCGCCAGCAGTCTCAAGGGGTACGGCACTGAAGCTTTCTTT. This chain connects TRBV5-1 to TRBJ1-1; perhaps TRBD1 as D (5 bases). With 5 bases removed from V and 4 bases from J, the gap between germline ends came to 15 bases. The CDR3 runs to 14 residues. Germline V gene sequence: CDR1 SGHRS, CDR2 YFSETQ.

This clonotype was detected only a few times. J is TRBJ2-2 and V is TRBV11-3; possible D gene TRBD1, 6 bases. Germline V gives CDR1 SGHNT, CDR2 YENEEA. V shed 1 base and J shed 5 bases, with 14 bases lying between them. The CDR3 has 16 amino acids. The CDR3 loop reads CASSLVAGANTGELFF. DNA of the CDR3: TGTGCCAGCAGCTTAGTCGCAGGGGCTAATACCGGGGAGCTGTTTTTT.

The V call is TRBV2, the J call TRBJ2-7; D not resolved. The germline V gene has CDR1 SNHLY and CDR2 FYNNEI. CDR3 size: 13 residues. V was clipped by 8 bases and J by 3 bases, with 14 bases between them. This chain's CDR3 is CASCRLGYYEQYV. In DNA form, the CDR3 reads TGTGCCAGCTGCCGCCTGGGGTACTACGAGCAGTACGTC.

The gene calls are TRBV27 and TRBJ1-2, with D perhaps TRBD1 (6 bases). Germline V gene sequence: CDR1 MNHEY, CDR2 SMNVEV (reference sequence). Trimming shortened V by 8 bases and J by 8 bases, and 18 bases separated the two germline ends. This CDR3 is 13 amino acids long. The CDR3 DNA is TGTGCCAGCTGGGGGGGGGCGCCCCGAGGCTACACCTTC. Protein product: CASWGGAPRGYTF.

This chain uses TRBV3-1 with TRBJ1-4; no reliable D call. The V gene lost 1 base and the J gene lost 7 bases, with 13 bases spanning the gap. The length of the CDR3 is 15 residues. Germline CDR1 is LGHDT and CDR2 is YNNKEL (reference sequence). The CDR3 reads CASSQATGEIEKLFF. The CDR3 region has the DNA TGTGCCAGCAGCCAAGCTACCGGGGAAATTGAAAAACTGTTTTTT.

This clonotype was counted a few times. This chain connects TRBV18 to TRBJ2-3, with 7 positions matching TRBD1. CDR3 length: 15 amino acids. The junction had 4 bases not matched to a gene; V was cut back by 1 base and J by 3 bases. Germline-derived CDR1 and CDR2 are KGHSH and LQKENI. CDR3 residues: CASSPRARGTDTQYF. The CDR3 nucleotides are TGTGCCAGCTCACCACGGGCCAGGGGGACAGATACGCAGTATTTT.

This clonotype was found a few times. The CDR3 protein is CATSSGIYEQYF. The CDR3 coding sequence is TGTGCCACCTCTAGCGGTATCTACGAGCAGTACTTC. V and J are TRBV27 and TRBJ2-7; 7 bases fit TRBD2. CDR1 is MNHEY and CDR2 is SMNVEV in the germline V gene (reference sequence). The CDR3 totals 12 residues. V dropped 10 bases and J dropped 3; count of bases not matched to a gene: 6.

The chain recombines TRBV3-1 with TRBJ2-2, with TRBD1 matching 7 bases. CDR3 length: 14 amino acids. CDR1 LGHDT and CDR2 YNNKEL come from the germline V gene (reference sequence). After removal of 7 bases from V and 7 bases from J, the junction contained 9 bases not matched to a gene. The CDR3 is CASTDRDRVGELFF. The CDR3 DNA sequence: TGTGCCAGCACTGACCGGGACAGAGTCGGGGAGCTGTTTTTT.

This clonotype was detected many times. The chain links TRBV7-2 to TRBJ1-2; perhaps TRBD1 as D (5 bases). The CDR3 has 15 amino acids. V lost 7 bases and J lost 4, with 19 bases in between. CDR1 and CDR2 from the germline V gene are SGHTA and FQGNSA. CDR3 DNA sequence: TGTGCCAGCACCCCTCCCACGACAGCCGTCTATGGCTACACCTTC. This encodes CASTPPTTAVYGYTF.

In this sample, this clonotype turned up a few times. CDR3 residues: CASRDGDYLYGYTF. Here the CDR3 DNA reads TGCGCCAGCAGAGATGGGGATTACCTATATGGCTACACCTTC. The J gene is TRBJ1-2, the V gene TRBV5-1, with D unresolved. The V end was cut by 5 bases, the J end by 5 bases, with 16 bases between. This CDR3 contains 14 residues. Germline V gene lookup returns CDR1 SGHRS and CDR2 YFSETQ.